This T cell receptor (beta chain) comes out of a study of shared clonotypes between healthy human individuals. Study conclusions and caveats: Rarefaction analysis demonstrated incomplete sorted-subset sequencing notwithstanding large depth.

This clone was recorded once. Antigen: not known. Sequencing was performed with immunoSEQ multiplex PCR; in TCRdb, only in-frame clones are kept and a portion is missing. This sample has hundreds of thousands of clones, with roughly 84% found just once. What CD8 memory combined were CD45RO+ cells and CCR7-negative CD45RA+ TemRA cells. Germline CDR1 is SQVTM and CDR2 is ANQGSEA. This CDR3 comprises 18 residues. V was pared by 6 bases and J by 3 bases, with 27 bases between. Source material: memory CD8+ T cells sorted from blood. As for subset: CD45RO+ cells pooled with CCR7-negative TemRA cells. This sequence was found in a young man in good health. V and J are TRBV29-1 and TRBJ2-1; tentatively, D is TRBD1 or TRBD2 (6 bases each). The CDR3 coding sequence is TGCAGCGTCCACAAGTACCGGCGACAGGCGGGAAACTACAATGAGCAGTTCTTC. It yields the protein CSVHKYRRQAGNYNEQFF.